The 23 T cell receptor beta chains in this list originate from one sample, sequenced in a study of T cell repertoires in aging, cancer and after chemotherapy. Multiplex touch-down PCR with TRB-A/B primers amplified rearranged V-D-J TRB sequences. TCRdb fed the multiplex PCR reads into MiXCR, producing one record per CDR3 protein. The data show about 9,700 distinct CDR3 sequences, more than 25% seen once. The template was genomic DNA from peripheral blood, not RNA. The sample comprised blood. The receptor set was obtained from a human donor in good health.

As concerns this clonotype: At one end the junction does not follow the germline gene, possibly because of a read error. The chain has TRBV6-1 and TRBJ2-7; 10 nucleotides agree with TRBD1. CDR3 size: 12 residues. Germline CDR1 and CDR2: MNHNS and SASEGT. CDR3 in DNA: TGTGCCATCAGTGGGGACAGGGGCGAGCAGTACTTC. It specifies CAISGDRGEQYF.

This chain uses TRBV27 with TRBJ2-1, with TRBD2 as a possible D gene (6 bases). Germline V gives CDR1 MNHEY, CDR2 SMNVEV (reference sequence). V gave up 6 bases and J gave up 6 bases, with 9 bases separating them. This CDR3 region has 12 residues. CDR3 loop: CASRGGANEQFF. The CDR3 DNA sequence: TGTGCCAGCAGGGGCGGGGCCAATGAGCAGTTCTTC.

On this clonotype itself: The DNA is left out, because the CDR3 cannot be placed on it with certainty; the CDR3 is given as TCRdb lists it. The chain combines TRBV27 with TRBJ2-7; the table's D call, TRBD1, was not checked against the DNA. The CDR3 length equals 14 residues, ends included. Germline V gene sequence: CDR1 MNHEY, CDR2 SMNVEV (reference sequence). The chain's CDR3 is CASSSSIGGYEQYF.

This clonotype was seen only a few times. The chain carries TRBV10-3 and TRBJ1-2; D unresolved. Germline V gene lookup returns CDR1 ENHRY and CDR2 SYGVKD. The CDR3 runs 11 residues. Trimming cost V 4 bases and J 7 bases, with 7 bases left between them. The CDR3 bases are TGTGCCATCAGTGCCGCGGCTGGCTACACCTTC. Translating gives CAISAAAGYTF.

This clonotype has more than one count but fewer than ten. The chain recombines TRBV13 with TRBJ1-1; 7 nucleotides agree with TRBD1. The CDR3 consists of 13 residues. CDR1 is PRHDT and CDR2 is FYEKMQ in the germline V gene (reference sequence). The trim removed 7 bases at V and 5 bases at J, leaving 7 bases unmatched. As DNA, the CDR3 is TGTGCCAGCACTGAACAGGGGAGGACTGAAGCTTTCTTT. It codes for CASTEQGRTEAFF.

The chain has TRBV18 and TRBJ1-3; D unclear. In germline, CDR1 is KGHSH, CDR2 LQKENI. Trimming took off 5 bases at V and 0 bases at J, with 11 bases between the two ends. The CDR3 is 15 amino acids. CDR3 DNA: TGTGCCAGCTCAACTCGCAGGCCCTCTGGAAACACCATATATTTT. Translated, it gives CASSTRRPSGNTIYF.

The rearrangement joins TRBV5-5 to TRBJ2-7; D gene ambiguous. V lost 3 bases to trimming and J lost 4 bases, with 11 bases between them. The germline V gene encodes CDR1 SGHKS and CDR2 YYEKEE (reference sequence). This CDR3 spans 13 amino acids. CDR3 protein: CASSSQISYEQYF. The CDR3, as DNA: TGTGCCAGCAGCTCCCAGATCTCTTACGAGCAGTACTTC.

The chain joins TRBV5-6 to TRBJ1-5; D might be TRBD1 (5 bases). From germline, CDR1 is SGHDT and CDR2 YYEEEE. The CDR3 length is 18 residues. V was clipped by 8 bases and J by 0 bases, with 24 bases between them. CDR3 DNA: TGTGCCAGAAGCCTTGAGGTAGGGGCCACGTATAGCAATCAGCCCCAGCATTTT. Encoded protein: CARSLEVGATYSNQPQHF.

The chain links TRBV5-1 to TRBJ2-1; possible D gene TRBD2, 5 bases. CDR1 and CDR2 (germline): SGHRS, YFSETQ. The CDR3 runs 13 residues. With 0 bases removed from V and 7 bases from J, the gap between germline ends came to 8 bases. The CDR3 bases are TGCGCCAGCAGCTTGGTAGCGTGGAATGAGCAGTTCTTC. Amino acids: CASSLVAWNEQFF.

With regard to this clonotype: As the CDR3 is not closed by the conserved phenylalanine or tryptophan, this likely results from a read error. The V gene is TRBV6-1, the J gene TRBJ2-3; TRBD2 matches 8 bases. V lost 6 bases to trimming and J lost 4 bases; unmatched junction nucleotides: 12. Germline-derived CDR1 and CDR2 are MNHNS and SASEGT. The CDR3 totals 16 residues. CDR3 sequence reads: CASRGDERGLADTQYL. The DNA for the CDR3 is TGTGCCAGCAGGGGGGATGAGCGGGGGCTGGCAGATACGCAGTATTTA.

The gene calls are TRBV29-1 and TRBJ2-1; 11 bases are shared with TRBD2. The germline CDR1 and CDR2 sequences are SQVTM and ANQGSEA. CDR3 length: 13 amino acids. The V segment lost 2 bases and the J segment 15 bases; nucleotides outside the gene matches: 9. The CDR3 DNA reads TGCAGCGTTGAACCACTAGCGGGAGAGCGTCTGTTCTTC. Its translation: CSVEPLAGERLFF.

By share, this clonotype counts as medium-sized. V gene TRBV5-4 combines with J gene TRBJ2-1; D is unclear. The V gene's germline CDR1 is SGHNT and CDR2 YYREEE (reference sequence). Deletions cut 4 bases from V and 9 bases from J, with 8 bases between. The length of the CDR3 is 11 residues. CDR3 loop: CASSRFPEQFF. Here the CDR3 DNA reads TGTGCCAGCAGCCGATTCCCTGAGCAGTTCTTC.

This clonotype was observed a handful of times. J is TRBJ1-3 and V is TRBV12-3 or TRBV12-4, with D hard to call. The CDR3 has 14 amino acids. The V and J ends lost 5 bases and 0 bases respectively, with 8 bases between them. Here the CDR3 reads CASSLGNSGNTIYF. CDR3 nucleotide sequence: TGTGCCAGCAGTCTTGGGAACTCTGGAAACACCATATATTTT.

In this sample, this clonotype turned up a few times. This chain links TRBV27 with TRBJ1-6; D possibly corresponds to TRBD1 (5 bases). The germline CDR1 and CDR2 sequences are MNHEY and SMNVEV (reference sequence). This CDR3 has 16 amino acids. The V end was cut by 5 bases, the J end by 1 base, with 12 bases between. CDR3 residues: CASSPLGLSYNSPLHF. The CDR3 DNA follows: TGTGCCAGCAGTCCCCTGGGACTGTCCTATAATTCACCCCTCCACTTT.

The chain couples TRBV18 to TRBJ1-2; TRBD1 is a possible D gene (5 bases). CDR3 length: 17 amino acids. Germline V gene lookup returns CDR1 KGHSH and CDR2 LQKENI. Trimming cost V 0 bases and J 8 bases, with 22 bases left between them. The CDR3 DNA reads TGTGCCAGCTCACCACCGGCAGGGCCGCTCGGAGGGCGAGGCTACACCTTC. As protein: CASSPPAGPLGGRGYTF.

The V call is TRBV10-3, the J call TRBJ1-2; D might be TRBD1 (5 bases). Germline V lookup: CDR1 ENHRY, CDR2 SYGVKD. There are 12 residues in the CDR3. The V end was cut by 8 bases, the J end by 6 bases, with 13 bases between. In nucleotides, the CDR3 is TGTGCCATCCTTGATCGGGGGGATGGCTACACCTTC. Protein: CAILDRGDGYTF.

As concerns this clonotype: The junction departs from germline at one end; a sequencing error may be responsible. The chain recombines TRBV13 with TRBJ2-3; possible D gene TRBD1, 6 bases. CDR3 length: 17 amino acids. Germline CDR1 PRHDT, CDR2 FYEKMQ (reference sequence). CDR3 coding DNA: TGTGCCAGCACCTTACTAAGGAACAGGGCCCGCACAGATACGCAGTATTTT. It specifies CASTLLRNRARTDTQYF.

Judged by abundance, this clonotype is medium-sized (0.01 to 0.1%). V and J are TRBV11-3 and TRBJ2-5; the D gene is possibly TRBD2 (9 bases). With 8 bases removed from V and 6 bases from J, the gap between germline ends came to 19 bases. Germline V gene lookup returns CDR1 SGHNT and CDR2 YENEEA. The CDR3 contains 14 residues. The CDR3 coding sequence is TGTGCCAGCCGACAGGGGCTAGCGGGACAGACCCAGTACTTC. Amino acid sequence: CASRQGLAGQTQYF.

This clonotype was seen only a few times. The chain has TRBV30 and TRBJ1-5; possibly TRBD1 for D (6 bases). The CDR3 has 13 amino acids. V was shortened by 2 bases and J by 3 bases, with 8 bases between the two germline ends. Germline loops: CDR1 GTSNPN, CDR2 SVGIG (reference sequence). CDR3 sequence: CAWSRDINQPQHF. In nucleotides, the CDR3 is TGTGCCTGGAGTCGGGACATCAATCAGCCCCAGCATTTT.

This sequence joins TRBV5-1 and TRBJ2-3; a weak D match, TRBD1 (6 bases). This CDR3 is 13 amino acids long. The germline CDR1 and CDR2 sequences are SGHRS and YFSETQ. V lost 5 bases to trimming and J lost 1 base, with 8 bases between them. The CDR3 loop reads CASRRTGTDTQYF. Here the CDR3 DNA reads TGCGCCAGCAGAAGGACAGGCACAGATACGCAGTATTTT.

This clonotype was recorded a few times. The rearrangement joins TRBV30 to TRBJ2-7; D is perhaps TRBD1 (5 bases). The CDR3 consists of 13 residues. V was shortened by 8 bases and J by 5 bases, with 19 bases between the two germline ends. The germline V gene encodes CDR1 GTSNPN and CDR2 SVGIG (reference sequence). Written as DNA, the CDR3 is TGTGCCCAATATACAGGATCCCCCGACGAGCAGTACTTC. The encoded protein is CAQYTGSPDEQYF.

This clonotype was detected only a few times. The V call is TRBV30, the J call TRBJ1-6; D is unclear. The germline V gene has CDR1 GTSNPN and CDR2 SVGIG (reference sequence). V was trimmed by 2 bases and J by 0 bases, leaving 8 bases between them. The CDR3 contains 15 residues. The CDR3 sequence: CAWSFDGSYNSPLHF. CDR3 DNA: TGTGCCTGGAGTTTCGACGGCTCCTATAATTCACCCCTCCACTTT.

The rearrangement links TRBV6-4 to TRBJ1-1; no clear D gene. CDR3 size: 12 residues. Germline V gene lookup returns CDR1 MRHNA and CDR2 SNTAGT. The ends were cut back, 5 bases at V and 3 bases at J, with 7 bases in the middle. CDR3 DNA sequence: TGTGCCAGCAGTCATAGGGACACTGAAGCTTTCTTT. This encodes CASSHRDTEAFF.